This TCR beta chain was sequenced for a study of shared clonotypes between healthy human individuals. Whole-study findings and limits: A handful of donors shared approximately 5% of their naive CD4 clonotypes.

In the naive CD8 group, cells lacked CD45RO and were positively selected for CCR7, so terminally differentiated effector memory CD45RA+ cells were left out. Remarks on this clone: The antigen remains undetermined.

The repertoire was sequenced with immunoSEQ multiplex PCR; TCRdb's copy has only in-frame clones and lacks some. The sample carries about 580,000 clones, 98% recorded once. The TCR originated in a man aged 25 to 45 in good health. Material: naive CD8+ T cells sorted from blood.

In nucleotides, the CDR3 is TGTGCCAGCAGCCAAGTGTTAGGGACTAGCGGGATCTGGCGCACAGATACGCAGTATTTT. Translating it yields CASSQVLGTSGIWRTDTQYF. The rearrangement links TRBV14 to TRBJ2-3, with 13 bases fitting TRBD2. V lost 1 base and J lost 1; bases outside the gene matches: 11. The CDR3 length is 20 residues. Germline V gene sequence: CDR1 SGHDN, CDR2 FVKESK.